The 24 T cell receptor beta chains listed next were all sequenced from one sample in a study of T cell clonotyping in hematopoietic cell transplantation (dated by TCRdb to the early 2020s). The receptor library was made with the immunoSEQ multiplex PCR assay. In its TCRdb copy, this immuneACCESS table keeps in-frame sequences only and misses some clones. Where compared with another copy, unresolved V genes explain less than half of these, and the others have no known cause. The sample table lists under 45,000 clones, over 80% of them with a count of one. In total, the top ten clones hold about 2.1% of the sample. Sequenced material: peripheral blood mononuclear cells. The receptors shown here come from a woman between 40 and 55 years old in good health. Some clones in this sample may be carry-over from other donors' samples.

This chain joins TRBV5-4 and TRBJ2-6; D gene unclear. This CDR3 is 15 amino acids long. The V gene's germline CDR1 is SGHNT and CDR2 YYREEE (reference sequence). Trimming removed 4 bases from V and 4 bases from J, with 12 bases in between. In DNA, the CDR3 is TGTGCCAGCAGCCCATACGGCCCGGGGGCCAACGTCCTGACTTTC. This translates into CASSPYGPGANVLTF.

The V gene is TRBV28, the J gene TRBJ1-5; D uncertain. Trimming cost V 7 bases and J 0 bases, with 4 bases left between them. Germline V gives CDR1 MDHEN, CDR2 SYDVKM. The CDR3 is 12 amino acids. In nucleotides, the CDR3 is TGTGCCAGCACGGGTAGCAATCAGCCCCAGCATTTT. This translates into CASTGSNQPQHF.

The gene calls are TRBV28 and TRBJ2-5; 7 bases align to TRBD2. Germline values: CDR1 MDHEN, CDR2 SYDVKM. CDR3 length equals 14 residues. J lost 4 bases, V lost 2 bases, and 4 bases had no gene match. The CDR3: CASSLGGVLETQYF. Here the CDR3 DNA reads TGTGCCAGCAGTTTAGGGGGGGTGTTAGAGACCCAGTACTTC. The full variable domain, rest sourced from reference TRBV28 and TRBJ2-5, is DVKVTQSSRYLVKRTGEKVFLECVQDMDHENMFWYRQDPGLGLRLIYFSYDVKMKEKGDIPEGYSVSREKKERFSLILESASTNQTSMYLCASSLGGVLETQYFGPGTRLLVL.

This chain joins TRBV19 and TRBJ1-4; no clear D. The CDR3 runs to 15 residues. V gave up 6 bases and J gave up 6 bases, with 17 bases separating them. Germline V lookup: CDR1 LNHDA, CDR2 SQIVND (reference sequence). CDR3 protein: CASRDGPSFDEKLFF. In DNA, the CDR3 is TGTGCCAGTAGAGACGGACCGTCCTTTGATGAAAAACTGTTTTTT.

This chain connects TRBV5-1 to TRBJ1-1; D is unclear. Per germline, CDR1 SGHRS and CDR2 YFSETQ. This CDR3 has 13 residues. V lost 3 bases to trimming and J lost 1 base, with 7 bases between them. The CDR3 DNA reads as TGCGCCAGCAGCTCTCTATGGAACACTGAAGCTTTCTTT. Translated, it gives CASSSLWNTEAFF.

This chain uses TRBV28 with TRBJ2-7; TRBD1 agrees at 9 bases. The CDR3 consists of 14 residues. Germline CDR1 is MDHEN and CDR2 is SYDVKM. V was clipped by 5 bases and J by 7 bases; unmatched bases: 9. The CDR3 loop is CASSHRDRVREQYF. Written as DNA, the CDR3 is TGTGCCAGCAGTCACCGGGACAGGGTCCGGGAGCAGTACTTC.

This clone has only a few counts. The genes are TRBV30 and TRBJ1-1, with a possible D match to TRBD1 (5 bases). Germline CDR1 GTSNPN, CDR2 SVGIG (reference sequence). V shed 4 bases and J shed 0 bases, with 9 bases lying between them. The CDR3 contains 13 residues. CDR3: CAWMKGMNTEAFF. CDR3 DNA sequence: TGTGCCTGGATGAAGGGGATGAACACTGAAGCTTTCTTT. Based on the CDR3 plus reference TRBV30 and TRBJ1-1, the full variable domain is SQTIHQWPATLVQPVGSPLSLECTVEGTSNPNLYWYRQAAGRGLQLLFYSVGIGQISSEVPQNLSASRPQDRQFILSSKKLLLSDSGFYLCAWMKGMNTEAFFGQGTRLTVV.

The chain employs TRBV10-1 and TRBJ2-3; 8 bases match TRBD2. Trimming took 4 bases from V and 4 from J; bases not matched to a gene: 4. Germline V CDR1 and CDR2: WNHNN, SYGVQD (reference sequence). The CDR3 is 14 amino acids. In nucleotides, the CDR3 is TGCGCCAGCAGTGGTAGCGGGAACGCAGATACGCAGTATTTT. It codes for CASSGSGNADTQYF.

The chain carries TRBV6-5 and TRBJ2-7; D not resolved. Germline CDR1 MNHEY, CDR2 SVGAGI. The germline V and J ends were trimmed by 8 bases and 3 bases, with 17 bases remaining between them. The CDR3 sequence is 14 residues long. CDR3 amino acids: CASRVGVQHYEQYF. The CDR3 nucleotides read TGTGCCAGCCGTGTTGGGGTACAACACTACGAGCAGTACTTC.

This chain connects TRBV19 to TRBJ1-5; no definite D call. Trimming shortened V by 3 bases and J by 4 bases, and 13 bases separated the two germline ends. CDR3 size: 15 residues. Germline V CDR1 and CDR2: LNHDA, SQIVND (reference sequence). The CDR3 DNA reads as TGTGCCAGTAGTATCGGCCAGACCCTTAATCAGCCCCAGCATTTT. It yields the protein CASSIGQTLNQPQHF.

The rearrangement joins TRBV4-2 to TRBJ2-1, with 11 positions matching TRBD2. The CDR3 runs 15 residues. V shed 6 bases and J 2 bases; nucleotides not matched to a gene: 3. The germline gives CDR1 LGHNA, CDR2 YNFKEQ. The CDR3 bases are TGTGCCAGCAGAGTAGCGGGAGGGACCTACAATGAGCAGTTCTTC. Translated, it gives CASRVAGGTYNEQFF.

The CDR3 sequence is CASSFDLRDTQYF. DNA of the CDR3: TGTGCCAGCAGTTTTGACCTGAGGGATACGCAGTATTTT. V usage is TRBV27 and J usage is TRBJ2-3; D is uncertain. CDR1 is MNHEY and CDR2 is SMNVEV in the germline V gene (reference sequence). This CDR3 region has 13 residues. Between the trimmed V and J ends, which lost 3 bases and 6 bases, there was a span of 10 bases.

V usage is TRBV7-2 and J usage is TRBJ2-1; 10 nucleotides align to TRBD2. CDR3 length equals 12 residues. CDR1 and CDR2 (germline): SGHTA, FQGNSA. The trim removed 11 bases at V and 6 bases at J, leaving 4 bases unmatched. CDR3 in DNA: TGTGCCGAGGGACTAGCGAGCAATGAGCAGTTCTTC. Translated: CAEGLASNEQFF.

The V call is TRBV4-1, the J call TRBJ2-7; D gene unclear. The length of the CDR3 is 16 residues. V was pared by 0 bases and J by 5 bases, with 17 bases between. Germline assignment: CDR1 MGHRA and CDR2 YSYEKL. The CDR3 protein is CASSQDIDGSPHEQYF. In nucleotides, the CDR3 is TGCGCCAGCAGCCAAGATATTGACGGTAGTCCACACGAGCAGTACTTC.

The chain carries TRBV19 and TRBJ2-7; 10 bases line up with TRBD1. The CDR3 sequence is 14 residues long. Germline CDR1 LNHDA, CDR2 SQIVND (reference sequence). J gave up 9 bases and V 5 bases, and 10 bases lay outside the gene matches. In nucleotides, the CDR3 is TGTGCCAGTAGTTCCGGGACAGGGGCTACGTTGCAGTACTTC. The encoded protein is CASSSGTGATLQYF.

The V and J genes are TRBV11-3 and TRBJ2-7; TRBD2 matches at 8 bases. V gave up 5 bases and J gave up 1 base; unmatched junction bases: 7. This CDR3 is built from 15 residues. Germline assignment: CDR1 SGHNT and CDR2 YENEEA. Here the CDR3 reads CASSPSGGPSYEQYF. As DNA, the CDR3 is TGTGCCAGCAGCCCCAGCGGGGGCCCTTCCTACGAGCAGTACTTC.

The J gene is TRBJ2-7, the V gene TRBV28; 7 bases match TRBD1. V lost 6 bases, J lost 7 bases, and 9 bases stayed unmatched. Germline CDR1 MDHEN, CDR2 SYDVKM. The CDR3 has 13 amino acids. The CDR3 is CASSRDSFLEQYF. The CDR3, as DNA: TGTGCCAGCAGCCGGGACAGTTTTTTGGAGCAGTACTTC.

This rearrangement joins TRBV5-1 to TRBJ2-2; D ambiguous. The CDR3 loop spans 13 amino acids. The V end was cut by 3 bases, the J end by 6 bases, with 9 bases between. Germline CDR1 is SGHRS and CDR2 is YFSETQ. The DNA of the CDR3 is TGCGCCAGCAGCTCGGGCCGTTCCGGGGAGCTGTTTTTT. Translating it yields CASSSGRSGELFF. Looking up the rest from reference TRBV5-1 and TRBJ2-2 gives the full variable domain: KAGVTQTPRYLIKTRGQQVTLSCSPISGHRSVSWYQQTPGQGLQFLFEYFSETQRNKGNFPGRFSGRQFSNSRSEMNVSTLELGDSALYLCASSSGRSGELFFGEGSRLTVL.

The CDR3 sequence is CASSLDQGGPKEKLFF. The CDR3 DNA follows: TGTGCCAGCAGCTTAGATCAAGGGGGACCAAAAGAAAAACTGTTTTTT. The V gene is TRBV11-2, the J gene TRBJ1-4, with D maybe TRBD1 (6 bases). V lost 0 bases to trimming and J lost 8 bases, with 16 bases between them. This CDR3 has 16 amino acids. The germline CDR1 and CDR2 sequences are SGHAT and FQNNGV. The entire variable domain, with the rest obtained from reference TRBV11-2 and TRBJ1-4, is as follows: EAGVAQSPRYKIIEKRQSVAFWCNPISGHATLYWYQQILGQGPKLLIQFQNNGVVDDSQLPKDRFSAERLKGVDSTLKIQPAKLEDSAVYLCASSLDQGGPKEKLFFGSGTQLSVL.

This clone was detected once. The rearrangement links TRBV5-1 to TRBJ2-2; D possibly corresponds to TRBD2 (5 bases). The CDR3 is 16 residues long. V lost 2 bases, J lost 2 bases, and 13 bases lay in between. The germline V gene has CDR1 SGHRS and CDR2 YFSETQ. CDR3 amino acids: CASSLGGGRNTGELFF. CDR3 nucleotide sequence: TGCGCCAGCAGCTTAGGAGGAGGCCGTAACACCGGGGAGCTGTTTTTT.

The rearrangement links TRBV28 to TRBJ1-5; tentatively, D is TRBD1 (6 bases). There are 17 residues in the CDR3. CDR1 is MDHEN, CDR2 SYDVKM, per germline. The germline V and J ends were trimmed by 2 bases and 4 bases, with 18 bases remaining between them. In DNA form, the CDR3 reads TGTGCCAGCAGTTTAGCCGGGTTCCAGGGGCCTAATCAGCCCCAGCATTTT. Amino acids: CASSLAGFQGPNQPQHF.

The J gene is TRBJ2-3, the V gene TRBV30; 10 nucleotides agree with TRBD1. There are 14 residues in the CDR3. V was clipped by 2 bases and J by 4 bases; unmatched bases: 3. CDR1 GTSNPN and CDR2 SVGIG come from the germline V gene (reference sequence). The CDR3 nucleotides read TGTGCCTGGAGTAAGGGACAGGGGCCAGATACGCAGTATTTT. Translating gives CAWSKGQGPDTQYF. The variable domain in full, with the rest retrieved from reference TRBV30 and TRBJ2-3, is SQTIHQWPATLVQPVGSPLSLECTVEGTSNPNLYWYRQAAGRGLQLLFYSVGIGQISSEVPQNLSASRPQDRQFILSSKKLLLSDSGFYLCAWSKGQGPDTQYFGPGTRLTVL.

Here the CDR3 DNA reads TGTGCCAGCAGTTTGGGGGGTGGAGAGACCCAGTACTTC. Protein product: CASSLGGGETQYF. V gene TRBV28 combines with J gene TRBJ2-5; D might be TRBD2 (6 bases). The germline CDR1 and CDR2 sequences are MDHEN and SYDVKM. CDR3 length: 13 amino acids. The V gene lost 3 bases and the J gene lost 4 bases, with 9 bases spanning the gap.

The rearrangement uses TRBV27 and TRBJ1-2; D gene unclear. The CDR3 covers 14 residues. Germline V gene lookup returns CDR1 MNHEY and CDR2 SMNVEV (reference sequence). V dropped 3 bases and J dropped 7 bases, with 15 bases sitting between them. The CDR3 coding sequence is TGTGCCAGCAGTTTCGCCAGGTCTGCTCGTGGCTACACCTTC. Translation gives CASSFARSARGYTF.